The 9 T cell receptor beta chains reported below all come from one sample, sequenced in a study of OX40 agonist ivuxolimab in advanced cancers. Sequenced by immunoSEQ multiplex PCR; TCRdb stores in-frame clones only, minus some. The sample consists of more than 65,000 clones, approximately 88% of them appearing once. Here the sequenced sample was CD4+ or CD8+ T cells sorted from blood, taken in a trial of the OX40 agonist ivuxolimab. These receptors were taken from an adult with an advanced solid tumor such as melanoma, head and neck, liver or kidney cancer.

The chain joins TRBV5-1 to TRBJ1-1; unclear D gene. There are 13 residues in the CDR3. Trimming took 4 bases from V and 0 from J, leaving 7 bases between them. The germline CDR1 and CDR2 sequences are SGHRS and YFSETQ. CDR3 residues: CASSIGMNTEAFF. The CDR3 DNA sequence: TGCGCCAGCAGCATCGGAATGAACACTGAAGCTTTCTTT.

This clone was detected only a few times. The V gene is TRBV30, the J gene TRBJ1-5; D not certain. The ends were cut back, 0 bases at V and 0 bases at J, with 9 bases in the middle. The length of the CDR3 is 15 residues. Germline V gives CDR1 GTSNPN, CDR2 SVGIG (reference sequence). The CDR3 DNA sequence: TGTGCCTGGAGTGTGGGCAGCCTTAGCAATCAGCCCCAGCATTTT. Translation: CAWSVGSLSNQPQHF.

The V gene is TRBV5-5, the J gene TRBJ2-7, with 7 nucleotides matching TRBD2. V was pared by 2 bases and J by 7 bases, with 3 bases of the junction left unmatched. Germline V gives CDR1 SGHKS, CDR2 YYEKEE (reference sequence). This CDR3 comprises 12 residues. The CDR3 coding sequence is TGTGCCAGCAGCTTACTAGCGTGGGAGCAGTACTTC. It translates to CASSLLAWEQYF.

The sample holds a few counts of this clone. This chain uses TRBV28 with TRBJ1-4; 9 bases agree with TRBD1. This CDR3 region has 14 residues. Germline CDR1 and CDR2: MDHEN and SYDVKM. With V trimmed by 4 bases and J by 6 bases, 3 bases remained unmatched. The CDR3 region has the DNA TGTGCCAGCAGTTCACAGGGGGCCGATGAAAAACTGTTTTTT. Translating it yields CASSSQGADEKLFF. The full variable domain, its missing parts supplied by reference TRBV28 and TRBJ1-4, is DVKVTQSSRYLVKRTGEKVFLECVQDMDHENMFWYRQDPGLGLRLIYFSYDVKMKEKGDIPEGYSVSREKKERFSLILESASTNQTSMYLCASSSQGADEKLFFGSGTQLSVL.

J is TRBJ1-2 and V is TRBV5-1, with 7 bases that match TRBD1. Germline loops: CDR1 SGHRS, CDR2 YFSETQ. V trimming: 0 bases; J trimming: 6 bases; junction bases outside the gene matches: 8. This CDR3 comprises 15 residues. The DNA for the CDR3 is TGCGCCAGCAGCTTGGAGGCAGGGGGAGGTCATGGCTACACCTTC. Residues: CASSLEAGGGHGYTF.

V gene TRBV6-5 combines with J gene TRBJ1-2; D gene uncertain. Germline V lookup: CDR1 MNHEY, CDR2 SVGAGI. Trimming pared 6 bases from V and 3 bases from J, leaving 11 bases between. This CDR3 comprises 13 residues. CDR3 region: CASRPRLYYGYTF. The CDR3 coding sequence is TGTGCCAGCAGGCCCAGACTCTACTATGGCTACACCTTC.

The chain has TRBV11-2 and TRBJ1-1, with 8 positions matching TRBD1. CDR1 SGHAT and CDR2 FQNNGV come from the germline V gene. Trimming cost V 5 bases and J 5 bases; bases outside gene matches: 13. The CDR3 loop spans 16 amino acids. The CDR3 protein is CASSPTLGDRGTEAFF. The CDR3 DNA is TGTGCCAGCAGCCCAACCTTGGGAGACAGGGGAACTGAAGCTTTCTTT.

This clone was counted a single time. The chain employs TRBV10-3 and TRBJ2-7, with D tentatively TRBD2 (6 bases). Deletions cut 0 bases from V and 3 bases from J, with 12 bases between. CDR1 is ENHRY, CDR2 SYGVKD, per germline. The CDR3 extends over 15 amino acids. The CDR3 DNA sequence: TGTGCCATCAGTGAGTCCGTGGAGGGCCACTACGAGCAGTACTTC. Its translation is CAISESVEGHYEQYF.

The chain recombines TRBV19 with TRBJ1-1, with a tentative D call TRBD1 (6 bases). The ends were cut back, 5 bases at V and 5 bases at J, with 12 bases in the middle. Germline CDR1 reads LNHDA; CDR2 reads SQIVND (reference sequence). This CDR3 comprises 13 residues. This CDR3 reads CASSLQGFTEAFF. CDR3 in DNA: TGTGCCAGTAGTCTACAGGGATTTACTGAAGCTTTCTTT.